The clone carrying this T cell receptor beta chain was found many times. Amplification from RNA transcripts yielded the TCR beta CDR3 regions. The workflow started with a first-round RT-PCR run with HTBI primers and then moved on to a second-round multiplex PCR. TCRdb recomputed calls from the multiplex PCR reads with MiXCR, one row per CDR3 protein. The repertoire holds fewer than 650,000 distinct CDR3 sequences, around a fifth seen once, with around 6.5% in the top ten. The entry originates in a study of Graves' ophthalmopathy and Graves' hyperthyroidism. The CDR3 extends over 17 amino acids. From germline, CDR1 is LNHDA and CDR2 SQIVND (reference sequence). Germline trimming cut 4 bases from V and 1 base from J; bases unmatched to any gene: 10.

Sequencing input: peripheral blood. The receptor was isolated from a woman between 18 and 29 years old with stable Graves' hyperthyroidism. Some clones in this sample may be carry-over from other donors' samples. The rearrangement links TRBV19 to TRBJ1-1, with 9 bases fitting TRBD1. The CDR3 region is CASSSTRATGGNTEAFF. The DNA for the CDR3 is TGTGCCAGTAGTAGCACCCGGGCGACAGGGGGGAACACTGAAGCTTTCTTT.